A single sample is the source of the 8 T cell receptor beta chains below, sequenced in a study of shared clonotypes between healthy human individuals (dated by TCRdb to about 2020). CD8 naive samples were obtained by positive selection for CCR7 among CD45RO-negative cells, yielding a CD45RA+CCR7+ population from which TemRA cells were excluded. Libraries were constructed by the immunoSEQ multiplex PCR assay. Drawn from immuneACCESS, this table holds only the in-frame rearrangements with V and J called that TCRdb kept. Clones are partly lost; checked studies trace under half to an unresolved V gene and leave the rest unexplained. For this sample there are fewer than 1 million clones; 95% to 97% appear just once. The ten most abundant clones make up about 0.25% of the sample. The sequenced sample consisted of naive CD8+ T cells sorted from blood. What the cell subset or site label conveys for this sample: CD45RA+CCR7+. Receptor source: a man aged 25-45 years in good health.

V usage is TRBV19 and J usage is TRBJ2-3; 7 nucleotides agree with TRBD1. The ends lost 0 bases at V and 3 bases at J; junction bases unmatched: 9. The CDR3 sequence is 17 residues long. CDR1 LNHDA and CDR2 SQIVND come from the germline V gene (reference sequence). The CDR3 nucleotides are TGTGCCAGTAGTATAGAATCGACAGGGATGAGAACAGATACGCAGTATTTT. This codes for CASSIESTGMRTDTQYF.

Turning to this clone: At the DNA level, this CDR3 is encoded by other sequences in the same sample as well. V is TRBV7-9 and J is TRBJ2-3; 8 bases line up with TRBD2. The CDR3 covers 13 residues. V dropped 6 bases and J dropped 5; count of bases not matched to a gene: 4. Germline V lookup: CDR1 SEHNR, CDR2 FQNEAQ (reference sequence). The CDR3: CASSSGTRDTQYF. Here the CDR3 DNA reads TGTGCCAGCAGTTCCGGGACTAGAGATACGCAGTATTTT. Full variable domain (remainder filled in from reference TRBV7-9 and TRBJ2-3): DTGVSQNPRHKITKRGQNVTFRCDPISEHNRLYWYRQTLGQGPEFLTYFQNEAQLEKSRLLSDRFSAERPKGSFSTLEIQRTEQGDSAMYLCASSSGTRDTQYFGPGTRLTVL.

This sequence joins TRBV7-9 and TRBJ2-1; 9 positions match TRBD2. The CDR3 runs to 14 residues. J lost 5 bases, V lost 4 bases, and 3 bases had no gene match. CDR1 is SEHNR and CDR2 is FQNEAQ in the germline V gene (reference sequence). This CDR3 reads CASSWTSVNNEQFF. In nucleotides, the CDR3 is TGTGCCAGCAGCTGGACTAGCGTGAACAATGAGCAGTTCTTC.

The rearrangement links TRBV9 to TRBJ2-1, with 7 bases fitting TRBD2. Germline V gene sequence: CDR1 SGDLS, CDR2 YYNGEE. V was pared by 4 bases and J by 5 bases, with 12 bases of the junction left unmatched. The CDR3 has 16 residues. CDR3 sequence reads: CASSPYWGGVNNEQFF. The CDR3 DNA follows: TGTGCCAGCAGCCCTTATTGGGGGGGTGTCAACAATGAGCAGTTCTTC.

This chain uses TRBV9 with TRBJ2-3; 8 bases agree with TRBD2. CDR1 SGDLS and CDR2 YYNGEE come from the germline V gene. With V trimmed by 0 bases and J by 4 bases, 10 bases remained unmatched. The CDR3 length is 17 residues. CDR3 sequence reads: CASSVEASGGSSDTQYF. The CDR3, as DNA: TGTGCCAGCAGCGTAGAAGCTTCGGGAGGGAGTTCAGATACGCAGTATTTT.

About this clone: A much larger clonotype is one base distant, so this may be a read error. The same CDR3 also results from other DNA sequences found in this sample. The V and J genes are TRBV6-5 and TRBJ2-7, with 11 bases fitting TRBD1. V shed 6 bases and J 3 bases; nucleotides not matched to a gene: 4. CDR3 size: 14 residues. CDR1 MNHEY and CDR2 SVGAGI come from the germline V gene. This chain's CDR3 is CASSHGTGGYEQYF. CDR3 nucleotide sequence: TGTGCCAGCAGCCACGGGACAGGGGGCTACGAGCAGTACTTC.

The chain recombines TRBV5-1 with TRBJ2-7; D could derive from TRBD1 or TRBD2 (6 bases each). The CDR3 covers 20 residues. V was trimmed by 0 bases and J by 0 bases, leaving 25 bases between them. CDR1 is SGHRS, CDR2 YFSETQ, per germline. Here the CDR3 reads CASSLAITAGGHARSYEQYF. The DNA for the CDR3 is TGCGCCAGCAGCTTGGCGATCACAGCCGGGGGACATGCTCGCTCCTACGAGCAGTACTTC.

This chain uses TRBV5-6 with TRBJ1-5; unclear D gene. V was cut by 10 bases and J by 5 bases, with 19 bases left in between. The germline gives CDR1 SGHDT, CDR2 YYEEEE. CDR3 length: 14 amino acids. CDR3 nucleotide sequence: TGTGCCGGGTCGATAGGGAGGGCCCATCAGCCCCAGCATTTT. Translating gives CAGSIGRAHQPQHF.